This T cell receptor (beta chain) appears in the sequencing data of a study of radiotherapy plus CTLA-4 blockade in lung cancer (dated by TCRdb to 2016 to 2018). Context from the whole study: Objective responses were observed in roughly a sixth of enrolled patients, and disease control was achieved in around 30%.

The CDR3 holds 15 amino acids from the cysteine to the phenylalanine. The retained sequence is limited to the CDR3, 45 bases, with the frame set at the first base. V has 0 bases trimmed and J has 6 bases trimmed; junction bases matching no gene number 8. CDR1 and CDR2 were assigned from the germline V gene as LGHNA and YSLEER. The receptor library was made with the immunoSEQ multiplex PCR assay. The table was pulled from immuneACCESS by TCRdb, which kept in-frame rearrangements only. Such tables lose some clones; where checked, under half of the loss comes from unresolved V genes, and the rest has no known cause. This sample lists 40,000 to 55,000 clones; approximately 71% were detected once. Roughly 2.6% of the sample is held by the ten biggest clonotypes. The study evaluated CTLA-4 blockade (ipilimumab) given together with focal radiation therapy in patients who had chemo-refractory metastatic non-small-cell lung cancer.

What the authors observed across the whole study: Early dynamic changes in blood T cell clones, together with increased serum interferon-beta after radiation, were reported as the strongest predictors of response. After treatment with radiotherapy and ipilimumab, TCR clones that came from tumors expanded in the peripheral blood.

To note about this clone: Its cognate antigen has yet to be identified. No base-level quality is on record; no much larger clone is a single base apart.

The receptor was isolated from a human donor with non-small cell lung cancer whose response to radiotherapy plus ipilimumab could not be evaluated. The chain employs TRBV4-3 and TRBJ2-7; 7 of the junction bases match TRBD1. The source was peripheral blood, collected from a patient treated with radiotherapy plus ipilimumab. CDR3 protein: CASSQDGNRGSEQYF. The sequenced DNA: TGCGCCAGCAGCCAAGATGGTAACAGGGGAAGCGAGCAGTACTTC.